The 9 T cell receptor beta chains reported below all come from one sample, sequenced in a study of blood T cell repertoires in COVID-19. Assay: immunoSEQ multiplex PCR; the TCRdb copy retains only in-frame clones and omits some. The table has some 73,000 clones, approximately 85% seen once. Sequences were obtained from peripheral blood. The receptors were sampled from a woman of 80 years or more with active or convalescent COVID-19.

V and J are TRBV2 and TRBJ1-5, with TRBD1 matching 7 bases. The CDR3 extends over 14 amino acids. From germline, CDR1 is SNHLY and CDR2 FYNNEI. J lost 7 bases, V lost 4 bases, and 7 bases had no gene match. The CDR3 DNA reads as TGTGCCAGCAGTGGGGTGACAGGGAACCAGCCCCAGCATTTT. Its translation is CASSGVTGNQPQHF.

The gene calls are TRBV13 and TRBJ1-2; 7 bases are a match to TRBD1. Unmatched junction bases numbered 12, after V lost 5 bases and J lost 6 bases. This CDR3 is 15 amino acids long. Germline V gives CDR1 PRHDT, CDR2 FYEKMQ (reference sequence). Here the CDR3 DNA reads TGTGCCAGCAGCGATGGGACAGCCCGGCCCCATGGCTACACCTTC. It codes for CASSDGTARPHGYTF.

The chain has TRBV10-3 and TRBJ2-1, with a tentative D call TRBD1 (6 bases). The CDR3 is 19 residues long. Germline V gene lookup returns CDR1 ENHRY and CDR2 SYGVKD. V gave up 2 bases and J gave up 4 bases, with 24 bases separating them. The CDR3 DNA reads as TGTGCCATCAGTGAGCCGGGATTAACCAGGGGAATCGGGTACAATGAGCAGTTCTTC. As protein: CAISEPGLTRGIGYNEQFF.

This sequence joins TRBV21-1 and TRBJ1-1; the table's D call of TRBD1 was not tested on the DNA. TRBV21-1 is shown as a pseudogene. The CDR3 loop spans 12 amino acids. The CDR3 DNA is TGTGCCAGCGTCCGACAGGGGGCTGAAGCTTTCTTT. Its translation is CASVRQGAEAFF.

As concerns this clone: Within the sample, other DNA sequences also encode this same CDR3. CDR3 sequence: CASSASGGQETQYF. The CDR3 DNA follows: TGTGCCAGCAGCGCTAGCGGGGGGCAAGAGACCCAGTACTTC. The rearrangement joins TRBV9 to TRBJ2-5, with 11 bases identical to TRBD2. Per germline, CDR1 SGDLS and CDR2 YYNGEE. The J segment lost 2 bases and the V segment lost 3 bases, leaving 0 bases of the junction unmatched. The CDR3 runs 14 residues.

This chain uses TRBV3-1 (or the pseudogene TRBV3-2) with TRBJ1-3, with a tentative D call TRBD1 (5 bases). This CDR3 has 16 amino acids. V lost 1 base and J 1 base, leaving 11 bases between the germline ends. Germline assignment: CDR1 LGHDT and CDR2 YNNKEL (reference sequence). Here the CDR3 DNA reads TGTGCCAGCAGCCAAGGAGCAGGGATGTCTGGAAACACCATATATTTT. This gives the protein CASSQGAGMSGNTIYF.

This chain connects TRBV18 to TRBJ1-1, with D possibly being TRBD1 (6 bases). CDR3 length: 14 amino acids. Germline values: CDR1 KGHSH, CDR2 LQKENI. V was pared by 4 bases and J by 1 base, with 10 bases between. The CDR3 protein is CASSQTGTNTEAFF. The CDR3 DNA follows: TGTGCCAGCTCACAAACAGGGACGAACACTGAAGCTTTCTTT.

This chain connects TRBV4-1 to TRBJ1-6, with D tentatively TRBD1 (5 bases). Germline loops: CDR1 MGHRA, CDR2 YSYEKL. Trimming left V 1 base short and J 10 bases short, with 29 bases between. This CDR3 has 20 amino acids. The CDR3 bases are TGCGCCAGCAGCCAAGGTCGGGGCAGTAGGAATCATGGACTAAAGTCACCCCTCCACTTT. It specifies CASSQGRGSRNHGLKSPLHF.

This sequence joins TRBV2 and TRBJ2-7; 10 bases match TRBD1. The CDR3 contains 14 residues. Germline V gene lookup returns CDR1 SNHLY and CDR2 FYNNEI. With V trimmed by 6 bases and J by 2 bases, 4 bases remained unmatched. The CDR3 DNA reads TGTGCCAGCAGCTACGGGACAGGGGCCTACGAGCAGTACTTC. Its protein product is CASSYGTGAYEQYF.